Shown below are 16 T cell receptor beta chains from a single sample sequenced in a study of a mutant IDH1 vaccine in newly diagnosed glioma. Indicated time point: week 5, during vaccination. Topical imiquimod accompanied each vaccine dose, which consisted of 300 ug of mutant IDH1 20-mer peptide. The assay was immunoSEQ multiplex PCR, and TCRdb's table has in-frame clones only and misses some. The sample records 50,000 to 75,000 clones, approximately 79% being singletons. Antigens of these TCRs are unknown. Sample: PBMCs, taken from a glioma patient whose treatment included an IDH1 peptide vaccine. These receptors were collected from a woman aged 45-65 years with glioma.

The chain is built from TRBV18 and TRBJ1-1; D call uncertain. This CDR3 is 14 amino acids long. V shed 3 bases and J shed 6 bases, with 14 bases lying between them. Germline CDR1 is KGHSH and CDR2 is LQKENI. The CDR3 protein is CASSPSPTSPEAFF. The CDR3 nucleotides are TGTGCCAGCTCACCGTCTCCAACAAGCCCTGAAGCTTTCTTT.

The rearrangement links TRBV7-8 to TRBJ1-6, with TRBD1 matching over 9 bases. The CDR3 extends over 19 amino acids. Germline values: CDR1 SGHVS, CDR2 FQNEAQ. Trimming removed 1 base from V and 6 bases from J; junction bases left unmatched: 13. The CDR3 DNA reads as TGTGCCAGCAGCTTAGGAGTAGGGACAGGGTTTACTAGTAATTCACCCCTCCACTTT. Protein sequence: CASSLGVGTGFTSNSPLHF.

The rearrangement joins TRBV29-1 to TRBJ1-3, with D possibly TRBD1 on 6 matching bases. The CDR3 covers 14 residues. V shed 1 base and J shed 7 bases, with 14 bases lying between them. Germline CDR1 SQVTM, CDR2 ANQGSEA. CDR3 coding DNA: TGCAGCGTTGAAGTGACAGGTCTCGGCAACACCATATATTTT. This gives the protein CSVEVTGLGNTIYF.

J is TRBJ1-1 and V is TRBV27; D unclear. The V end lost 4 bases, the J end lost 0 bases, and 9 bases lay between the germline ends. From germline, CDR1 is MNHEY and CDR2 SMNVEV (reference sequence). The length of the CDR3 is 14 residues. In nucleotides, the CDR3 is TGTGCCAGCAGTTCCTCCGGCCTGAACACTGAAGCTTTCTTT. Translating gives CASSSSGLNTEAFF.

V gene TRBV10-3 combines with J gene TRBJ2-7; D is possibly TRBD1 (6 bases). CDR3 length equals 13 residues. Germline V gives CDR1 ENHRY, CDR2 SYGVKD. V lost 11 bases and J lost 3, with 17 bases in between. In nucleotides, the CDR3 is TGTGCCTCCCTCCGGGACACCGACTACGAGCAGTACTTC. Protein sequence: CASLRDTDYEQYF.

This CDR3 reads CASITAPQGVGGYTF. The DNA for the CDR3 is TGTGCCAGTATAACGGCGCCCCAGGGAGTGGGTGGCTACACCTTC. The chain has TRBV19 and TRBJ1-2; possibly TRBD1 for D (5 bases). The CDR3 runs to 15 residues. V shed 7 bases and J shed 7 bases, with 22 bases lying between them. Per germline, CDR1 LNHDA and CDR2 SQIVND (reference sequence).

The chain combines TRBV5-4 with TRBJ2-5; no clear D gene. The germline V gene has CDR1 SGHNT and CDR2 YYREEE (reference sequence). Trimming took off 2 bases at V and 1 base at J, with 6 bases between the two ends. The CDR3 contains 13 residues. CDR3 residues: CASSLDAQETQYF. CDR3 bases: TGTGCCAGCAGCTTAGACGCCCAAGAGACCCAGTACTTC.

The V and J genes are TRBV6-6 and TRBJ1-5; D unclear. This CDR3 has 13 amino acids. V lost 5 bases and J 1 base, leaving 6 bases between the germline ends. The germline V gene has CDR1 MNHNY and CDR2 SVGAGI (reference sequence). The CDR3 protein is CASSPPSNQPQHF. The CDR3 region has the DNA TGTGCCAGCAGTCCCCCCAGCAATCAGCCCCAGCATTTT.

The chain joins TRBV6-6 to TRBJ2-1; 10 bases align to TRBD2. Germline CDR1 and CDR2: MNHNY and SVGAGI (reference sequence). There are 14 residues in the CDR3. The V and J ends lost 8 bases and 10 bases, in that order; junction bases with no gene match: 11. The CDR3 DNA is TGTGCCAGCCTGGATGGCCTAGCGGGGGTCGAGCAGTTCTTC. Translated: CASLDGLAGVEQFF.

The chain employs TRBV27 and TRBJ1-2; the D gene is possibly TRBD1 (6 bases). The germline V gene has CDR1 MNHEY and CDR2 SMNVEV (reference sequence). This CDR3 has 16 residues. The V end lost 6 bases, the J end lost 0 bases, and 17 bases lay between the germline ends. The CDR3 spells CASRATGYQANYGYTF. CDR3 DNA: TGTGCCAGCAGAGCCACAGGGTACCAAGCTAACTATGGCTACACCTTC.

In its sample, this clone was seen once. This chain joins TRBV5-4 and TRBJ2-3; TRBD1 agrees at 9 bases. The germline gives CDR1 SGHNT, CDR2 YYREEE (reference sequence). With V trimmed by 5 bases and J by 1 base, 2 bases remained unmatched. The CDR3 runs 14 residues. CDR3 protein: CASRRDRGTDTQYF. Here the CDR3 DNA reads TGTGCCAGCAGACGGGACAGGGGCACAGATACGCAGTATTTT.

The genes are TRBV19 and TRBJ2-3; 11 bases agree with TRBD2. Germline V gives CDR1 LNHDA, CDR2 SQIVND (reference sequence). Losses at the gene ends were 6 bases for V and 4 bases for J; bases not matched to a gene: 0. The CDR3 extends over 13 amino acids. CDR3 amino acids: CASRLAGADTQYF. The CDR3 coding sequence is TGTGCCAGTAGACTAGCGGGGGCAGATACGCAGTATTTT.

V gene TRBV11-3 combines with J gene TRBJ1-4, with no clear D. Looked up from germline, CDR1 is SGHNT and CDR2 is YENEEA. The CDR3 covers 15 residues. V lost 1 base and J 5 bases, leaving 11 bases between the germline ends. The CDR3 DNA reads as TGTGCCAGCAGCTTAGTATCCCGCGGCAATGAAAAACTGTTTTTT. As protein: CASSLVSRGNEKLFF.

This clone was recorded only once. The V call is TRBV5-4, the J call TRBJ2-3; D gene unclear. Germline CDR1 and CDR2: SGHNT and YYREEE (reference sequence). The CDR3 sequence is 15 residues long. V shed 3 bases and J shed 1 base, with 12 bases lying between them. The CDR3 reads CASSSAGSGTDTQYF. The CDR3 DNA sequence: TGTGCCAGCAGCTCCGCAGGCTCCGGCACAGATACGCAGTATTTT.

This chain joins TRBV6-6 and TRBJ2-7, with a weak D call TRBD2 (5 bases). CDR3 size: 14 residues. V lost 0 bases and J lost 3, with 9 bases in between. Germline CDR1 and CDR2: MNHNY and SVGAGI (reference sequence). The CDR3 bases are TGTGCCAGCAGTTACTCCGGGGTTGGCTACGAGCAGTACTTC. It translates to CASSYSGVGYEQYF.

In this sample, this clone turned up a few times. The CDR3 sequence: CASSARSGRDTEAFF. CDR3 DNA sequence: TGTGCCAGCAGCGCGCGGAGTGGGAGGGACACTGAAGCTTTCTTT. The rearrangement links TRBV9 to TRBJ1-1; D is unclear. The CDR3 has 15 amino acids. The ends were cut back, 3 bases at V and 3 bases at J, with 15 bases in the middle. Germline V CDR1 and CDR2: SGDLS, YYNGEE.